This T cell receptor beta chain was identified during a study of CD8 T cells in Susac syndrome. Sequencing of TCR beta, carried out with a high-throughput approach, was applied to CD8+ and CD4+ T cells from the blood. The patients who served as multiple sclerosis controls were treatment-naive and had stable or active relapsing-remitting disease that fulfilled the revised McDonald criteria. CDR3 length: 15 residues. Germline CDR1 SQVTM, CDR2 ANQGSEA. The V gene end was trimmed by 1 base and the J gene end by 9 bases; junction bases not matched to a gene: 10. An input of 0.5 to 1 ug of RNA was subjected to reverse transcription using random hexamers. TCR beta CDR3 was amplified by immunoSEQ multiplex PCR. This amplification extended across 54 Vbeta and 13 Jbeta segments. Each CDR3 protein is one row after TCRdb ran MiXCR on the immunoSEQ multiplex PCR reads. The data contain 69,000 or so distinct CDR3 sequences, approximately 93% of them seen just once; the ten biggest clones take up 0.56%.

The chain employs TRBV29-1 and TRBJ2-1, with 9 bases identical to TRBD2. Material: CD8+ T cells from PBMCs. This receptor was identified in a human donor with multiple sclerosis. CDR3 protein: CSVEGLAVRPGEQFF. The CDR3 region has the DNA TGCAGCGTTGAAGGACTAGCGGTTCGACCAGGTGAGCAGTTCTTC.